This T cell receptor beta chain was obtained from a study of control samples from healthy donors and cancer patients. Profiled with immunoSEQ multiplex PCR; TCRdb holds only in-frame clones, not every one. The table lists 50,000 to 55,000 clones, over 85% of them singletons. J was trimmed by 2 bases and V by 3 bases; bases with no gene match: 4. Germline V gene data show CDR1 as DFQATT and CDR2 as SNEGSKA (reference sequence). The CDR3 runs to 14 residues. V usage is TRBV20-1 and J usage is TRBJ2-1; TRBD2 matches 7 bases. This TCR derives from a man aged 40-49 years with colorectal cancer. Material: PBMCs. CDR3 nucleotides: TGCAGTGCTAGTCCTAGCGGAACCTACAATGAGCAGTTCTTC. Its protein is CSASPSGTYNEQFF.